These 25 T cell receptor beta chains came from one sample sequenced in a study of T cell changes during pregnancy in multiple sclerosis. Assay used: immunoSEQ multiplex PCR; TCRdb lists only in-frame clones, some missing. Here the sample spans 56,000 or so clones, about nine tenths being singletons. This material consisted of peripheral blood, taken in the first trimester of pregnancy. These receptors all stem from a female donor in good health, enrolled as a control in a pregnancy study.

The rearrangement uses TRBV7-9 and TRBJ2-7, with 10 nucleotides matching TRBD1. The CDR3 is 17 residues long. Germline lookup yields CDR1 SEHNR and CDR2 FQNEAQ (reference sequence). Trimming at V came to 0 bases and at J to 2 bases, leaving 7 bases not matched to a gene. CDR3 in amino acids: CASSLAGDGTGAYEQYF. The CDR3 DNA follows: TGTGCCAGCAGCTTAGCTGGAGATGGGACAGGGGCCTACGAGCAGTACTTC.

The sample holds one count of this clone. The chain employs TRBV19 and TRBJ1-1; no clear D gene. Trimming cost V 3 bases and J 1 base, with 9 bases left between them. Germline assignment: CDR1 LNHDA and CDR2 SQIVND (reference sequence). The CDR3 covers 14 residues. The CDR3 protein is CASSIMSSNTEAFF. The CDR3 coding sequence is TGTGCCAGTAGTATCATGAGTTCGAACACTGAAGCTTTCTTT.

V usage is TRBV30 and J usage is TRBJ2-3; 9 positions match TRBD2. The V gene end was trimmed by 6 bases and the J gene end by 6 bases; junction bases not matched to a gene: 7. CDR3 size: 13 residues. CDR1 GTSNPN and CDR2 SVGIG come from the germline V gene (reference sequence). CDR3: CACPGLAWDTQYF. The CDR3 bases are TGTGCCTGCCCGGGACTAGCATGGGATACGCAGTATTTT. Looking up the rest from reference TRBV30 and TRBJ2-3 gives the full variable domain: SQTIHQWPATLVQPVGSPLSLECTVEGTSNPNLYWYRQAAGRGLQLLFYSVGIGQISSEVPQNLSASRPQDRQFILSSKKLLLSDSGFYLCACPGLAWDTQYFGPGTRLTVL.

CDR3 in amino acids: CATSRRYERGYTF. The CDR3 coding sequence is TGTGCCACCAGCCGGAGATATGAGAGGGGCTACACCTTC. The rearrangement joins TRBV15 to TRBJ1-2, with D unclear. This CDR3 is 13 amino acids long. The germline V gene encodes CDR1 LNHNV and CDR2 YYDKDF (reference sequence). V was trimmed by 5 bases and J by 8 bases, leaving 15 bases between them.

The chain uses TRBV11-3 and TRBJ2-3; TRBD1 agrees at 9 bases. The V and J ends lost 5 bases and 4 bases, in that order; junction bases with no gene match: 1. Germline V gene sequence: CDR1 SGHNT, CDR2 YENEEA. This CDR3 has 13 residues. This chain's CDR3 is CASSTGGADTQYF. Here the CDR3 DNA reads TGTGCCAGCAGCACAGGGGGCGCAGATACGCAGTATTTT.

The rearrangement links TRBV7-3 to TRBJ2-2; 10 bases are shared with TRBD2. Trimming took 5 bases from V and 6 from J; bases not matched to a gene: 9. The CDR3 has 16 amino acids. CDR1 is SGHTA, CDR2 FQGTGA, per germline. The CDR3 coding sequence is TGTGCCAGCAGCACCAGCGGGGGGGCTAATCCCGGGGAGCTGTTTTTT. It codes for CASSTSGGANPGELFF. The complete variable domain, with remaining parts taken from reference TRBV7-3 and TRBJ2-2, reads GAGVSQTPSNKVTEKGKYVELRCDPISGHTALYWYRQSLGQGPEFLIYFQGTGAADDSGLPNDRFFAVRPEGSVSTLKIQRTERGDSAVYLCASSTSGGANPGELFFGEGSRLTVL.

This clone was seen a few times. This CDR3 reads CASSDSEKDEQFF. In DNA, the CDR3 is TGTGCCAGCAGTGACTCAGAGAAAGATGAGCAGTTCTTC. The genes are TRBV6-4 and TRBJ2-1; D ambiguous. CDR1 is MRHNA, CDR2 SNTAGT, per germline. The CDR3 length is 13 residues. V lost 0 bases and J lost 8, with 8 bases in between.

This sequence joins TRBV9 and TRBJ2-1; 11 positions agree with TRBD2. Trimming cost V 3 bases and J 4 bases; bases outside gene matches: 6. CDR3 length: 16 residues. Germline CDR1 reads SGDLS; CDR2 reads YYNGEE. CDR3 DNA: TGTGCCAGCAGCGCACGCCTAGCGGGGGGTTACAATGAGCAGTTCTTC. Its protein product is CASSARLAGGYNEQFF. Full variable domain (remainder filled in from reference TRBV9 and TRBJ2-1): DSGVTQTPKHLITATGQRVTLRCSPRSGDLSVYWYQQSLDQGLQFLIQYYNGEERAKGNILERFSAQQFPDLHSELNLSSLELGDSALYFCASSARLAGGYNEQFFGPGTRLTVL.

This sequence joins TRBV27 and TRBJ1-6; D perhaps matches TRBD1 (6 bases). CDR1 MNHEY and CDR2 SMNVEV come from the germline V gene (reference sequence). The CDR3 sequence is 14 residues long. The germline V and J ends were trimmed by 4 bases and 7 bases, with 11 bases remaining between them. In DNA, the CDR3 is TGTGCCAGCAGTTACCGGACAGTAAATTCACCCCTCCACTTT. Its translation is CASSYRTVNSPLHF.

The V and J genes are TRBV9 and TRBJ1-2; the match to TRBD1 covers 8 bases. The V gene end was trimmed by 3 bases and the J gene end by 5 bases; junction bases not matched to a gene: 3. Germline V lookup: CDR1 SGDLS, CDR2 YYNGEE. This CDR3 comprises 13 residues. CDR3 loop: CASSGDRWYGYTF. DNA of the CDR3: TGTGCCAGCAGCGGGGACAGGTGGTATGGCTACACCTTC.

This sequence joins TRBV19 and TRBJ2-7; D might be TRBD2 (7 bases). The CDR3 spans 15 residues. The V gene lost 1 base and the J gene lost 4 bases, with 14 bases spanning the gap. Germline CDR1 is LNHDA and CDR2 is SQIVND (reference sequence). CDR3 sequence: CASSIASGDTYEQYF. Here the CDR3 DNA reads TGTGCCAGTAGTATAGCCAGCGGGGACACGTACGAGCAGTACTTC.

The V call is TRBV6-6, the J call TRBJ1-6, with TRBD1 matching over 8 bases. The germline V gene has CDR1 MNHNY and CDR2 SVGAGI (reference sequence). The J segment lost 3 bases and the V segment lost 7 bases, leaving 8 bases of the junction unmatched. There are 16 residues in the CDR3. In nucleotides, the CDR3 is TGTGCCAGCACCATACAGGGGGTCCGCTATAATTCACCCCTCCACTTT. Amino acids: CASTIQGVRYNSPLHF.

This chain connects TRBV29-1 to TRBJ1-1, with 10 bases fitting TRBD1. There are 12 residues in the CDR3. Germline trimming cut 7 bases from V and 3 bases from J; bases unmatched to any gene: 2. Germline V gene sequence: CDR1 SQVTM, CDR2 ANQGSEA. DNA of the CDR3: TGCAGCGGTGGGACAGGGGACACTGAAGCTTTCTTT. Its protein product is CSGGTGDTEAFF.

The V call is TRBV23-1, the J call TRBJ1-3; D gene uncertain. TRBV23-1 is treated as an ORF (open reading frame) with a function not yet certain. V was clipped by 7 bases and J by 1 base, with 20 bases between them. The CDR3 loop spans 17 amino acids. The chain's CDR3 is CASKSGQDPPSGNTIYF. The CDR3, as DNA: TGCGCCAGCAAAAGTGGTCAGGATCCCCCTTCTGGAAACACCATATATTTT.

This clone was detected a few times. CDR3 amino acids: CASSLAQGEDGYTF. The CDR3 DNA follows: TGCGCCAGCAGCTTGGCCCAGGGGGAGGACGGCTACACCTTC. The chain recombines TRBV5-1 with TRBJ1-2; 7 bases are shared with TRBD1. This CDR3 contains 14 residues. Trimming removed 0 bases from V and 8 bases from J; junction bases left unmatched: 7. Germline loops: CDR1 SGHRS, CDR2 YFSETQ.

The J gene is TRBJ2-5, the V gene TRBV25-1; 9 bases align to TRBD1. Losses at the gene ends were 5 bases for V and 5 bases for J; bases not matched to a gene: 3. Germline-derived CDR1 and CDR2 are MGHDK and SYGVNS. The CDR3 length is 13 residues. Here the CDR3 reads CASSRTGEETQYF. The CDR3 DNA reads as TGTGCCAGCAGTAGGACAGGGGAGGAGACCCAGTACTTC.

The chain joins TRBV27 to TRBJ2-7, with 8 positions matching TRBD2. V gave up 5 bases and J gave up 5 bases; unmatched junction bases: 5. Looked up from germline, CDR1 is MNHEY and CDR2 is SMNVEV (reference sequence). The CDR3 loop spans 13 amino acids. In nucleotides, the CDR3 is TGTGCCAGCAGTCCGGGGGGGGACAACGAGCAGTACTTC. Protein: CASSPGGDNEQYF.

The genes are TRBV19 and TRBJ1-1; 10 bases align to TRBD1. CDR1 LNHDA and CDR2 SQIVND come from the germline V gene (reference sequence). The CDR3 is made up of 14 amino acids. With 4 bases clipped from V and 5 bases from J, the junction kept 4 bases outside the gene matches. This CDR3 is CASSRDRGRTEAFF. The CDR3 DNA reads TGTGCCAGTAGTAGGGACAGGGGCCGGACTGAAGCTTTCTTT. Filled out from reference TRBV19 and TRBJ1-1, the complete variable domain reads DGGITQSPKYLFRKEGQNVTLSCEQNLNHDAMYWYRQDPGQGLRLIYYSQIVNDFQKGDIAEGYSVSREKKESFPLTVTSAQKNPTAFYLCASSRDRGRTEAFFGQGTRLTVV.

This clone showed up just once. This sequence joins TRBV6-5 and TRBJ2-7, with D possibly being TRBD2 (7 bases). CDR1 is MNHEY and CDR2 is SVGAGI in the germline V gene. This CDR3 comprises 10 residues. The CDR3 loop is CVAGAYEQYF. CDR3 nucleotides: TGTGTCGCGGGGGCGTATGAGCAGTACTTC.

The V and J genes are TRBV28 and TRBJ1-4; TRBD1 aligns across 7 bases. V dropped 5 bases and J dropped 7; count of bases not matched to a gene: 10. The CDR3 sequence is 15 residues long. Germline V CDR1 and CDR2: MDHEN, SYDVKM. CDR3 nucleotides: TGTGCCAGCAGTCCTCCAGGGGGAATAAGTGAAAAACTGTTTTTT. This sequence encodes CASSPPGGISEKLFF.

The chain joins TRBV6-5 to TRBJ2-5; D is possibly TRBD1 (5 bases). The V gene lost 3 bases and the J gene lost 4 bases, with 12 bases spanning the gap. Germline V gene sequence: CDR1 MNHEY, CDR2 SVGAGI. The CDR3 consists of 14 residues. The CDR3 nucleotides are TGTGCCAGCAGTTATGGAGTGGGGCGAGAGACCCAGTACTTC. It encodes CASSYGVGRETQYF.

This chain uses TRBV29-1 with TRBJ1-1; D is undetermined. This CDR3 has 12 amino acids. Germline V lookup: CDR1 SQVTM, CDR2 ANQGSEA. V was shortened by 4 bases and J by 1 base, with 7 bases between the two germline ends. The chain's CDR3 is CSVAFRNTEAFF. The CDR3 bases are TGCAGCGTTGCGTTCAGGAACACTGAAGCTTTCTTT.

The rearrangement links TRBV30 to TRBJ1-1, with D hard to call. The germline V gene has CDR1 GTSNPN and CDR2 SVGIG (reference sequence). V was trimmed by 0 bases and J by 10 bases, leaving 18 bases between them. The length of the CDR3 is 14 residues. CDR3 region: CAWSVQLGSGGAFF. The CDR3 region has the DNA TGTGCCTGGAGTGTACAGTTGGGTTCGGGAGGAGCTTTCTTT.

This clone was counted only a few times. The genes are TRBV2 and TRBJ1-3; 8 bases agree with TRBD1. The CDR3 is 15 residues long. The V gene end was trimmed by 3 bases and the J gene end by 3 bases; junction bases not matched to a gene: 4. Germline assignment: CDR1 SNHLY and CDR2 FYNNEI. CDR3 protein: CASSEDRVRGNTIYF. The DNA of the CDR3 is TGTGCCAGCAGTGAGGACAGGGTGCGTGGAAACACCATATATTTT. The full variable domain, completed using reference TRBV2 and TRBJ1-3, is EPEVTQTPSHQVTQMGQEVILRCVPISNHLYFYWYRQILGQKVEFLVSFYNNEISEKSEIFDDQFSVERPDGSNFTLKIRSTKLEDSAMYFCASSEDRVRGNTIYFGEGSWLTVV.

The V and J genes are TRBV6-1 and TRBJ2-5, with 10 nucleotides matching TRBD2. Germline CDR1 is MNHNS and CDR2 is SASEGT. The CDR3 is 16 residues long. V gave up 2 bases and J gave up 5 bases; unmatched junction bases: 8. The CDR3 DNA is TGTGCCAGCAGTGAACTGTTAGCGGGGGGACAGGAGACCCAGTACTTC. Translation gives CASSELLAGGQETQYF.